This TCR beta chain was identified in a study of vaccination effects on CD4 cells after COVID-19. Researchers isolated CD4+ T cells once approximately eleven days of culture had elapsed. This person's SARS-CoV-2 infection, confirmed by PCR, occurred between March and December 2020. Data came from immunoSEQ multiplex PCR; TCRdb stores just in-frame clones and leaves some out. Here the sample spans tens of thousands of clones, about 76% being singletons. Germline V CDR1 and CDR2: MDHEN, SYDVKM. The length of the CDR3 is 17 residues. Trimming pared 6 bases from V and 1 base from J, leaving 21 bases between. Of note for this clone: Its target is not known.

The receptor was derived from a human donor who had a prior SARS-CoV-2 infection. The starting material was CD4+ T cells from PBMCs cultured without peptide, obtained before COVID-19 vaccination. The chain links TRBV28 to TRBJ2-5, with D perhaps matching TRBD1 (6 bases). The chain's CDR3 is CASRPRGYREPQETQYF. DNA for the CDR3: TGTGCCAGCAGACCCAGGGGCTACAGAGAACCCCAAGAGACCCAGTACTTC.